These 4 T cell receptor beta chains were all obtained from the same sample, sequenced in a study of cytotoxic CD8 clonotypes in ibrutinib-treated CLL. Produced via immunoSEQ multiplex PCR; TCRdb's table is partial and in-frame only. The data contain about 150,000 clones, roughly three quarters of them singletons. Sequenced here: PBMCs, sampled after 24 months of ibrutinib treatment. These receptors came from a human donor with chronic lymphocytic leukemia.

The chain's CDR3 is CASSDIPGRRDTQYF. In DNA form, the CDR3 reads TGTGCCAGCAGTGACATCCCGGGCAGAAGGGATACGCAGTATTTT. This chain joins TRBV6-4 and TRBJ2-3; no reliable D call. The CDR3 length is 15 residues. In germline, CDR1 is MRHNA, CDR2 SNTAGT. Trimming took off 2 bases at V and 6 bases at J, with 15 bases between the two ends.

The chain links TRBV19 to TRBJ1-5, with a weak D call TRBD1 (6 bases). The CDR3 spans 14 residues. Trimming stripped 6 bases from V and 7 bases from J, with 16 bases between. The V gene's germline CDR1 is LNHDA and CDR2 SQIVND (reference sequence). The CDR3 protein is CASRGAGSQQPQHF. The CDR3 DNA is TGTGCCAGTAGGGGGGCAGGGAGCCAGCAGCCCCAGCATTTT. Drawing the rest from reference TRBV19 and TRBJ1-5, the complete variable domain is DGGITQSPKYLFRKEGQNVTLSCEQNLNHDAMYWYRQDPGQGLRLIYYSQIVNDFQKGDIAEGYSVSREKKESFPLTVTSAQKNPTAFYLCASRGAGSQQPQHFGDGTRLSIL.

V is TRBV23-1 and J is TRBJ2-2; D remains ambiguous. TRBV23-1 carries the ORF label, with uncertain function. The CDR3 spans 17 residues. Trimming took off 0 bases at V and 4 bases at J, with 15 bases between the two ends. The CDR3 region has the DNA TGCGCCAGCAGTCAATCGAGGCCGCCTGTGGGCACCGGGGAGCTGTTTTTT. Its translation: CASSQSRPPVGTGELFF.

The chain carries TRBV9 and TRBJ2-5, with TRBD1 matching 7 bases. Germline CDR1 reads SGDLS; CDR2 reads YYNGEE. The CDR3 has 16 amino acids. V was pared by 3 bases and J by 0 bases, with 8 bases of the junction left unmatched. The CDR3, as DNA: TGTGCCAGCAGCGCCCGGGACAGTCCGTACCAAGAGACCCAGTACTTC. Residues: CASSARDSPYQETQYF. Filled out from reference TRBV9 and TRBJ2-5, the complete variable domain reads DSGVTQTPKHLITATGQRVTLRCSPRSGDLSVYWYQQSLDQGLQFLIQYYNGEERAKGNILERFSAQQFPDLHSELNLSSLELGDSALYFCASSARDSPYQETQYFGPGTRLLVL.